This entry concerns a single T cell receptor (beta chain). The antigen it recognizes is unknown. Base quality data are lacking; no much larger clone is found one base away. Trimming removed 4 bases from V and 7 bases from J; the gene matches leave 3 bases unexplained. CDR1 and CDR2, looked up from the germline V gene, are LGHNA and YNFKEQ. The CDR3 starts with the cysteine, ends with the phenylalanine, and has 15 residues. Solely the CDR3 DNA is kept, with 45 bases framed from the first base. The data belong to a study of blood T cell repertoires in COVID-19 (TCRdb year 2020). About the full investigation: The collaborator samples originated in the United States, Italy and Spain and spanned the acute and convalescent phases of COVID-19. The material from the prospective study consisted of cDNA or gDNA derived from T cells, B-cell-depleted T cells, or PBMCs. A de-identified subject ID, COVID-19 status, age in years and sex were almost always included in the sample metadata. Where available, HLA class I and class II types were obtained from metadata supplied by the sample provider rather than from assay-based typing. Samples were obtained from the ongoing ImmuneRACE study (first 160 participants) and from about 1,300 subjects provided by 6 global collaborators. Subjects who had been exposed to COVID-19, were actively infected with it, or had recovered from it provided the deeply sampled blood TCRbeta repertoires that made up the dataset. The repertoires were made available in a free public database intended to serve as a resource for research on the immune response to SARS-CoV-2.

TCRbeta CDR3 regions were amplified from genomic DNA using the immunoSEQ Assay, a bias-controlled multiplex PCR. The paper's processing steps were these. The number of nucleated cells in each sample was estimated from the amplification of reference gene primers within the assay. To quantify the absolute abundance of each unique TCRbeta CDR3 rearrangement, sequence reads were collapsed and filtered. For each sample, productive Simpson clonality was calculated as the square root of Simpson's diversity index over productive rearrangements. Not all clones reach the TCRdb copy of this immuneACCESS table, which keeps in-frame sequences only. Checked studies attribute under half of the gap to unresolved V genes and leave the rest unexplained. That table gives V, J and clone size, and the DNA gave D and trimming. The sample includes about 370,000 clones, with around 89% observed a single time. The leading ten clones occupy 0.95% to 1.1% of the sample.

Participants in the prospective study were aged about 18 to 89 years, lived in 24 United States geographic areas, and enrolled through a virtual design. To assign participants to cohorts, the prospective study relied on clinical history that participants themselves reported in a screening survey and a study questionnaire. ImmuneRACE Cohort 3 recovered participants were defined by two consecutive negative NP/OP PCR tests, healthcare professional clearance, or symptom resolution. Each participant in the prospective study had whole blood, serum and a nasopharyngeal or oropharyngeal swab collected by mobile phlebotomists. Participants in the prospective study had the option to provide additional blood draws and questionnaires over a roughly 2-month period. Prospective study blood samples were shipped either frozen or at room temperature before DNA extraction. Summary of the overall study and its limitations: The quantity of clinical and demographic metadata differed by source and by participant and was supplied without curation.

Input material: PBMCs or T cells enriched from blood (not recorded which). The chain was built from TRBV4-2 and TRBJ2-1, with 14 junctional bases fitting TRBD2. The receptor's source is a man between 18 and 29 years old who had recovered from COVID-19. The CDR3 region: CASSPGLAGENEQFF. The nucleotides are TGTGCCAGCAGCCCGGGACTAGCGGGGGAGAATGAGCAGTTCTTC.